Included here is one TCR beta chain sequence, with context. Antigen specificity is unknown. TRB amplification used 250 ng of peripheral blood genomic DNA. The sample is drawn from a study of T cell clusters in autoimmune cytopenias. About the study: The median distinct TRB clonotype count was approximately 2,500 per sample, from a median around 50,000 reads. Notes on the study in general: Primary autoimmune cytopenia patients appeared to lack physiological T cell clusters present in healthy donors. The T cell clusters were defined only in silico, without experimental functional validation.

This CDR3 is 17 amino acids long. The germline gives CDR1 SGHVS, CDR2 FNYEAQ. One tube held mixed TRB-A and TRB-B primer pools for touch-down PCR. From the multiplex PCR reads, TCRdb lists one entry per CDR3 protein and no DNA. The sample has about 3,800 distinct CDR3 sequences. The chain uses TRBV7-6 and TRBJ1-1; TCRdb indicates TRBD1, and absent DNA this call remains unverified. What was sequenced was peripheral blood. The receptor's source is a human donor with an autoimmune cytopenia or autoimmune hepatitis (not recorded which). CDR3 protein: CASSLRVSGRGSIEAFF.